This paragraph reports one TCR beta chain. The target antigen is unknown. Generated by immunoSEQ multiplex PCR, the TCRdb table keeps only in-frame clones and is missing some. The sample has 35,000 to 50,000 clones, around 93% seen once. This sample is part of a study of a mutant IDH1 vaccine in newly diagnosed glioma. Overall study: It was radiotherapy, temozolomide, or both that patients received previously, with most receiving both. Overall study results and limits: Of the patients, around 93% had vaccine-induced immune responses.

Germline CDR1 is SGHVS and CDR2 is FQNEAQ. V shed 2 bases and J shed 2 bases, with 13 bases lying between them. The CDR3 is made up of 15 amino acids. The time point was: week 23, last vaccination. In every dose of vaccine, 300 ug of mutant IDH1 20-mer peptide was given alongside topical imiquimod. The TCR originated in a man in his fifties with glioma. Sequences were derived from PBMCs, sampled from a glioma patient whose treatment included an IDH1 peptide vaccine. The rearrangement uses TRBV7-8 and TRBJ2-7, with D perhaps TRBD2 (6 bases). The CDR3: CASSLNAGRAYEQYF. DNA for the CDR3: TGTGCCAGCAGCTTAAATGCGGGAAGGGCCTACGAGCAGTACTTC.